This TCR beta chain was identified in a study of cytomegalovirus exposure and HLA in healthy donors. General observations from the study: Earlier analysis looked at TCR beta V segments, and most were productive about 90% or about 30% of the time. The authors later linked a missense DCLRE1C variant to TCR beta V- and J-gene trimming. Most subjects' HLA-A and HLA-B alleles were reportedly predicted from TCR beta sequences.

On this clone itself: Its antigen is unknown.

The CDR3 is made up of 13 amino acids. Researchers ran the PCR with 60 Vbeta and 13 Jbeta primers. Method: immunoSEQ multiplex PCR; TCRdb's copy keeps in-frame clones and lacks some. The sample comprises roughly 120,000 clones, roughly 69% of which are singletons, and about 5.7% rests with the top ten. The genes are TRBV21-1 and TRBJ2-5; the table's D call TRBD2 went unverified against the DNA. TRBV21-1 is tagged as a pseudogene. The sample consisted of PBMCs. The TCR sequence derives from a woman in her 70s in good health and CMV-seropositive. In DNA, the CDR3 is TGTGCCAGGAGGGAGAATTGGGAAGAGACCCAGTACTTC. Its translation: CARRENWEETQYF.